These 24 T cell receptor beta chains were sequenced from one sample in a study of cytomegalovirus exposure and HLA in healthy donors. PCR used 60 Vbeta primers and 13 Jbeta primers. Only in-frame clones appear in the TCRdb table, and some are missing; sequencing was by immunoSEQ multiplex PCR. The repertoire consists of almost 200,000 clones, with roughly 85% occurring once and the leading ten covering about 2.2%. Source material: PBMCs. All receptors come from a woman in her forties or fifties in good health and CMV-seronegative.

The chain is built from TRBV11-2 and TRBJ2-5; a weak D match, TRBD2 (6 bases). The germline V and J ends were trimmed by 5 bases and 11 bases, with 30 bases remaining between them. Germline assignment: CDR1 SGHAT and CDR2 FQNNGV. The CDR3 consists of 17 residues. The CDR3 DNA reads TGTGCCAGCAGCAACGTAGTGGTGCGAGACACTCCACGGGAGCAGTACTTC. It codes for CASSNVVVRDTPREQYF.

The V call is TRBV7-9, the J call TRBJ2-1, with a possible D match to TRBD1 (6 bases). The CDR3 has 12 amino acids. V was pared by 3 bases and J by 7 bases, with 7 bases between. Germline-derived CDR1 and CDR2 are SEHNR and FQNEAQ (reference sequence). CDR3 coding DNA: TGTGCCAGCAGCTTGGACAGTAATGAGCAGTTCTTC. Its protein product is CASSLDSNEQFF.

The V call is TRBV7-9, the J call TRBJ1-6, with D possibly TRBD1 on 6 matching bases. Germline-derived CDR1 and CDR2 are SEHNR and FQNEAQ (reference sequence). Trimming took 1 base from V and 9 from J, leaving 13 bases between them. CDR3 length: 15 residues. This chain's CDR3 is CASSLVAGVGSPLHF. CDR3 in DNA: TGTGCCAGCAGCTTAGTAGCAGGGGTTGGTTCACCCCTCCACTTT.

The chain couples TRBV7-9 to TRBJ1-2; D gene ambiguous. V gave up 8 bases and J gave up 6 bases, with 16 bases separating them. The CDR3 runs to 13 residues. Looked up from germline, CDR1 is SEHNR and CDR2 is FQNEAQ (reference sequence). In DNA, the CDR3 is TGTGCCAGCCTCCCTTTTACGGCGGATGGCTACACCTTC. It codes for CASLPFTADGYTF.

The chain recombines TRBV6-6 with TRBJ2-2, with a tentative D call TRBD2 (6 bases). Deletions cut 6 bases from V and 4 bases from J, with 9 bases between. The CDR3 has 13 residues. CDR1 MNHNY and CDR2 SVGAGI come from the germline V gene (reference sequence). CDR3 region: CASRLTSTGELFF. The CDR3 bases are TGTGCCAGCAGGCTGACTAGCACCGGGGAGCTGTTTTTT.

The chain employs TRBV29-1 and TRBJ2-3; D is unresolved. The germline V gene has CDR1 SQVTM and CDR2 ANQGSEA. CDR3 length: 13 residues. With 4 bases removed from V and 4 bases from J, the gap between germline ends came to 12 bases. The chain's CDR3 is CSVGVSTSDTQYF. DNA for the CDR3: TGCAGCGTTGGGGTCTCGACATCAGATACGCAGTATTTT.

V and J are TRBV28 and TRBJ1-5, with 8 positions matching TRBD1. This CDR3 spans 14 amino acids. The V gene's germline CDR1 is MDHEN and CDR2 SYDVKM. Germline trimming cut 5 bases from V and 7 bases from J; bases unmatched to any gene: 7. The CDR3 bases are TGTGCCAGCAGTCTGGACAGGGTCGGACAGCCCCAGCATTTT. This codes for CASSLDRVGQPQHF.

The V and J genes are TRBV10-3 and TRBJ2-7; D is uncertain. The length of the CDR3 is 12 residues. Germline CDR1 ENHRY, CDR2 SYGVKD. Trimming stripped 3 bases from V and 3 bases from J, with 6 bases between. Here the CDR3 DNA reads TGTGCCATCAGTGAAAGAGTCTACGAGCAGTACTTC. It translates to CAISERVYEQYF.

V is TRBV7-9 and J is TRBJ2-1, with 7 bases lining up with TRBD2. Germline CDR1 is SEHNR and CDR2 is FQNEAQ (reference sequence). Unmatched junction bases numbered 7, after V lost 4 bases and J lost 1 base. CDR3 length equals 16 residues. For the CDR3, the DNA is TGTGCCAGCAGCTCCCTTGGCGGGAGTTCCTACAATGAGCAGTTCTTC. It is translated as CASSSLGGSSYNEQFF.

J is TRBJ1-2 and V is TRBV5-4; 8 bases align to TRBD1. V dropped 2 bases and J dropped 5; count of bases not matched to a gene: 5. Germline V gene lookup returns CDR1 SGHNT and CDR2 YYREEE (reference sequence). CDR3 length: 14 amino acids. CDR3 loop: CASSFPGGSYGYTF. CDR3 DNA: TGTGCCAGCAGCTTCCCAGGGGGCTCGTATGGCTACACCTTC.

This chain uses TRBV5-8 with TRBJ2-5; D not certain. There are 15 residues in the CDR3. The germline V gene encodes CDR1 SGHTS and CDR2 YDEGEE. Trimming pared 4 bases from V and 1 base from J, leaving 14 bases between. The CDR3 nucleotides read TGTGCCAGCAGCAACCGCCCGACAAGCCAAGAGACCCAGTACTTC. It encodes CASSNRPTSQETQYF. Full variable domain (missing parts from reference TRBV5-8 and TRBJ2-5): EAGVTQSPTHLIKTRGQQATLRCSPISGHTSVYWYQQALGLGLQFLLWYDEGEERNRGNFPPRFSGRQFPNYSSELNVNALELEDSALYLCASSNRPTSQETQYFGPGTRLLVL.

The V call is TRBV13, the J call TRBJ2-7; a weak D match, TRBD2 (6 bases). Germline loops: CDR1 PRHDT, CDR2 FYEKMQ (reference sequence). The CDR3 consists of 13 residues. Trimming stripped 5 bases from V and 6 bases from J, with 14 bases between. DNA of the CDR3: TGTGCCAGCAGCCCCCCCCCGGGAGTCGAGCAGTACTTC. Translating it yields CASSPPPGVEQYF.

The V gene is TRBV6-5, the J gene TRBJ2-1, with 9 positions matching TRBD1. The CDR3 is 12 residues long. Looked up from germline, CDR1 is MNHEY and CDR2 is SVGAGI. The junction had 6 bases not matched to a gene; V was cut back by 4 bases and J by 14 bases. CDR3 sequence reads: CASSSVRTGEFF. CDR3 in DNA: TGTGCCAGCAGTTCCGTAAGGACAGGGGAGTTCTTC.

This clone was seen once. This chain links TRBV6-5 with TRBJ2-3; D is uncertain. The germline V gene has CDR1 MNHEY and CDR2 SVGAGI. This CDR3 is 14 amino acids long. V was cut by 6 bases and J by 1 base, with 11 bases left in between. The CDR3 bases are TGTGCCAGCAGGAGAGACTCGGGCACAGATACGCAGTATTTT. This sequence encodes CASRRDSGTDTQYF.

V is TRBV28 and J is TRBJ2-1; TRBD1 agrees at 8 bases. The V and J ends lost 5 bases and 2 bases, in that order; junction bases with no gene match: 5. Germline CDR1 is MDHEN and CDR2 is SYDVKM. The CDR3 is made up of 15 amino acids. The CDR3 coding sequence is TGTGCCAGCAGTCAATCGGGACAGGCCTACAATGAGCAGTTCTTC. Translating gives CASSQSGQAYNEQFF.

V gene TRBV27 combines with J gene TRBJ2-7, with D possibly TRBD2 on 5 matching bases. With 2 bases removed from V and 3 bases from J, the gap between germline ends came to 11 bases. Germline loops: CDR1 MNHEY, CDR2 SMNVEV (reference sequence). The CDR3 runs 14 residues. The CDR3 region is CASSLGGSVYEQYF. Written as DNA, the CDR3 is TGTGCCAGCAGTTTAGGTGGGAGTGTCTACGAGCAGTACTTC.

This clone was counted a single time. In nucleotides, the CDR3 is TGTGCCAGTAGTATCCCGCGGGCCGCGGGTGAAAAACTGTTTTTT. Protein: CASSIPRAAGEKLFF. The V gene is TRBV19, the J gene TRBJ1-4; D not resolved. This CDR3 spans 15 amino acids. Trimming took 3 bases from V and 7 from J, leaving 15 bases between them. The germline V gene encodes CDR1 LNHDA and CDR2 SQIVND (reference sequence).

The chain uses TRBV19 and TRBJ2-4; 8 bases fit TRBD1. The CDR3 consists of 15 residues. CDR1 and CDR2 (germline): LNHDA, SQIVND (reference sequence). J was trimmed by 1 base and V by 4 bases; bases with no gene match: 3. CDR3 region: CASSTTGGAKNIQYF. In DNA, the CDR3 is TGTGCCAGTAGTACCACAGGGGGGGCCAAAAACATTCAGTACTTC.

The V call is TRBV9, the J call TRBJ2-1; D is unresolved. Germline loops: CDR1 SGDLS, CDR2 YYNGEE. The CDR3 consists of 16 residues. Trimming removed 0 bases at V and 0 bases at J, with 10 bases between. The chain's CDR3 is CASSVDLRSSYNEQFF. The CDR3 nucleotides are TGTGCCAGCAGCGTAGATTTGCGATCCTCCTACAATGAGCAGTTCTTC.

The CDR3 is CASSLASGKNIQYF. CDR3 nucleotides: TGTGCCAGCAGCTTGGCCAGCGGGAAAAACATTCAGTACTTC. This chain links TRBV5-8 with TRBJ2-4; possibly TRBD2 for D (6 bases). The CDR3 covers 14 residues. V dropped 0 bases and J dropped 4 bases, with 8 bases sitting between them. Germline V CDR1 and CDR2: SGHTS, YDEGEE.

The J gene is TRBJ1-1, the V gene TRBV19, with 8 bases identical to TRBD1. Looked up from germline, CDR1 is LNHDA and CDR2 is SQIVND (reference sequence). The CDR3 loop spans 15 amino acids. Unmatched junction bases numbered 14, after V lost 7 bases and J lost 7 bases. The CDR3 region has the DNA TGTGCCAGTAAAAAAATAGGGACAGGACCCATTGAAGCTTTCTTT. Amino acids: CASKKIGTGPIEAFF.

This chain uses TRBV29-1 with TRBJ1-2; D gene uncertain. V lost 4 bases and J 3 bases, leaving 15 bases between the germline ends. CDR1 is SQVTM, CDR2 ANQGSEA, per germline. The CDR3 loop spans 14 amino acids. The chain's CDR3 is CSVVTTDQDYGYTF. The CDR3 bases are TGCAGCGTTGTCACCACGGATCAGGACTATGGCTACACCTTC.

As concerns this clone: Other DNA sequences in the sample encode the same CDR3. The J gene is TRBJ2-5, the V gene TRBV29-1; the match to TRBD1 covers 9 bases. J lost 5 bases, V lost 5 bases, and 3 bases had no gene match. The germline gives CDR1 SQVTM, CDR2 ANQGSEA. The CDR3 covers 12 residues. The CDR3 is CSVTTGGETQYF. For the CDR3, the DNA is TGCAGCGTTACTACAGGGGGCGAGACCCAGTACTTC.

This chain uses TRBV18 with TRBJ1-2; TRBD1 might be the D (5 bases). Germline CDR1 and CDR2: KGHSH and LQKENI. Trimming cost V 3 bases and J 2 bases, with 16 bases left between them. The CDR3 totals 16 residues. The DNA for the CDR3 is TGTGCCAGCTCACCTCTCTTGGGCAGGGTAAACTATGGCTACACCTTC. Amino acid sequence: CASSPLLGRVNYGYTF.